The 6 T cell receptor beta chains below come from one sample, sequenced in a study of T-cell memory formation after mild COVID-19. TCRdb reprocessed the 5' RACE reads via MiXCR and lists one record per CDR3 protein. The sample gives 45,000 to 55,000 distinct CDR3 sequences, 5.5% to 7.5% of which show up once; 1.4% is in the top ten. The specimen sequenced was PBMCs or a T cell subset sorted from them (not recorded which). These receptors were collected from a man between 18 and 35 years old who had mild COVID-19 (a few samples of this study predate the infection). Cell type and time point are not known.

Only a few counts were recorded for this clonotype. The V call is TRBV4-2, the J call TRBJ1-6; D unclear. Germline CDR1 is LGHNA and CDR2 is YNFKEQ. V dropped 1 base and J dropped 7 bases, with 8 bases sitting between them. CDR3 length: 14 residues. CDR3 in amino acids: CASSQAGSNSPLHF. The CDR3 region has the DNA TGTGCCAGCAGCCAAGCCGGATCCAATTCACCCCTCCACTTT.

The chain recombines TRBV18 with TRBJ2-7; possible D gene TRBD2, 5 bases. This CDR3 spans 15 amino acids. Germline loops: CDR1 KGHSH, CDR2 LQKENI. Between the trimmed V and J ends, which lost 3 bases and 5 bases, there was a span of 17 bases. The CDR3 sequence is CASSPNGDFRNEQYV. The CDR3 DNA is TGTGCCAGCTCACCTAACGGGGATTTCCGCAACGAGCAGTACGTC.

This clonotype was seen only a few times. The chain couples TRBV5-6 to TRBJ1-1; TRBD1 matches at 9 bases. The CDR3 has 15 residues. The V gene's germline CDR1 is SGHDT and CDR2 YYEEEE. The V gene end was trimmed by 3 bases and the J gene end by 1 base; junction bases not matched to a gene: 4. CDR3 coding DNA: TGTGCCAGCAGCTCTCCGGGACAGGGGAACACTGAAGCTTTCTTT. It translates to CASSSPGQGNTEAFF.

This clonotype came up many times. This sequence joins TRBV7-2 and TRBJ2-1; 8 positions match TRBD2. The junction had 4 bases not matched to a gene; V was cut back by 5 bases and J by 4 bases. CDR1 is SGHTA, CDR2 FQGNSA, per germline. The CDR3 consists of 14 residues. This chain's CDR3 is CASSPGLEYNEQFF. The CDR3 region has the DNA TGTGCCAGCAGCCCGGGACTAGAGTACAATGAGCAGTTCTTC.

CDR3 region: CASSRLGHEQYF. CDR3 nucleotide sequence: TGTGCCAGCAGCCGCTTGGGGCACGAGCAGTACTTC. V gene TRBV6-1 combines with J gene TRBJ2-7, with D perhaps TRBD1 (5 bases). There are 12 residues in the CDR3. The ends were cut back, 6 bases at V and 5 bases at J, with 11 bases in the middle. Looked up from germline, CDR1 is MNHNS and CDR2 is SASEGT.

This clonotype has a count of ten or more. This chain uses TRBV25-1 with TRBJ2-7; D is perhaps TRBD2 (6 bases). CDR3 size: 13 residues. Germline loops: CDR1 MGHDK, CDR2 SYGVNS. V lost 6 bases to trimming and J lost 6 bases, with 15 bases between them. CDR3 sequence: CASSRGRTLEQYV. DNA of the CDR3: TGTGCCAGCAGCCGGGGGAGGACACTCGAGCAGTACGTC.